These T cell receptor beta chains were read from a single sample in a study of T cell repertoires in cytomegalovirus infection. Each CDR3 protein is one row after TCRdb ran MiXCR on the reads. Here the sample spans 250,000 or so distinct CDR3 sequences, roughly an eighth being singletons. Sample: PBMCs. These receptors came from a human donor in good health (CMV status not recorded). Some clones in this sample may be carry-over from other donors' samples. CDR3s include the opening cysteine and the closing phenylalanine or tryptophan. Fields, in order: J gene, V gene, CDR3 protein.

TRBJ2-1	TRBV29-1	CSVRTSAGDEQFF
TRBJ2-7	TRBV20-1	CSAFSGRSDEQYF
TRBJ2-2	TRBV5-6	CASSQLYGTGELFF
TRBJ2-1	TRBV7-2	CASSENLRGSYNEQFF
TRBJ1-6	TRBV11-2	CASSLGTPGDSPLHF
TRBJ2-6	TRBV7-8	CASSFPGQGFGGANVLTF
TRBJ1-1	TRBV5-6	CASSLGTGGFVNTEAFF
TRBJ1-5	TRBV27	CASRDRQGSDQPQHF
TRBJ1-1	TRBV5-1	CASSLSGGEGTEAFF
TRBJ1-5	TRBV2	CASSELSTTSNQPQHF
TRBJ1-1	TRBV29-1	CSVDPTGHTEAFF
TRBJ1-2	TRBV20-1	CSARVGRGDGYTF
TRBJ2-3	TRBV2	CASNVGPPSTDTQYF
TRBJ1-2	TRBV18	CASSPKKSGTVNGYTF
TRBJ1-4	TRBV27	CASSLYRDGEREKLFF
TRBJ1-1	TRBV6-6	CASRTHGRRNTEAFF
TRBJ2-7	TRBV5-1	CASRYGTAFSYEQYF